What follows are 22 T cell receptor beta chains derived from one specimen sequenced in a study of blood T cells in healthy people across ages. A J-beta primer mix and a sample-barcoded 5' primer were used in a second PCR of about 7 to 12 cycles. TCRdb re-derived calls from the 5' RACE reads in MiXCR, one entry per CDR3 protein. This sample has roughly 800,000 distinct CDR3 sequences, with roughly 25% found just once. The sample also formed part of further work on T cells of mothers and their children.

The sample was blood. Every receptor here comes from a boy younger than 18 in good health.

This clonotype was counted between two and nine times. The CDR3 nucleotides read TGTGCCATCAGTTACAGGGATTCTTTCACCGGGGAGCTGTTTTTT. This codes for CAISYRDSFTGELFF. J is TRBJ2-2 and V is TRBV10-3; weak D call: TRBD1 (6 bases). Germline V gives CDR1 ENHRY, CDR2 SYGVKD. The CDR3 length is 15 residues. V gave up 5 bases and J gave up 4 bases, with 14 bases separating them.

This clonotype was counted only a few times. The rearrangement uses TRBV5-6 and TRBJ2-5, with 8 nucleotides matching TRBD1. Germline V gene data show CDR1 as SGHDT and CDR2 as YYEEEE. The J segment lost 3 bases and the V segment lost 2 bases, leaving 6 bases of the junction unmatched. The CDR3 covers 15 residues. CDR3 residues: CASSFAGTGEETQYF. The CDR3 bases are TGTGCCAGCAGCTTTGCCGGGACAGGCGAAGAGACCCAGTACTTC.

In DNA, the CDR3 is TGCGCCAGCAGCTTGGTTCAGGGACGGTTCGGGCACTATGGCTACACCTTC. Residues: CASSLVQGRFGHYGYTF. The chain carries TRBV5-1 and TRBJ1-2; weak D call: TRBD1 (5 bases). Trimming took 0 bases from V and 3 from J, leaving 18 bases between them. CDR3 length: 17 amino acids. The germline gives CDR1 SGHRS, CDR2 YFSETQ.

V usage is TRBV2 and J usage is TRBJ2-2; 9 positions match TRBD2. Germline V gives CDR1 SNHLY, CDR2 FYNNEI. Trimming at V came to 6 bases and at J to 4 bases, leaving 3 bases not matched to a gene. The CDR3 sequence is 14 residues long. CDR3 protein: CASRGSGGTGELFF. Here the CDR3 DNA reads TGTGCCAGCAGGGGTAGCGGGGGCACCGGGGAGCTGTTTTTT.

The chain combines TRBV5-6 with TRBJ2-6, with no clear D. The CDR3 is made up of 16 amino acids. The V and J ends lost 4 bases and 0 bases respectively, with 11 bases between them. The germline CDR1 and CDR2 sequences are SGHDT and YYEEEE. DNA for the CDR3: TGTGCCAGCAGCCTCCGTCAGTACTCTGGGGCCAACGTCCTGACTTTC. The encoded protein is CASSLRQYSGANVLTF.

Only a few counts were recorded for this clonotype. V is TRBV3-1 and J is TRBJ2-7; D could derive from TRBD1 or TRBD2 (5 bases each). This CDR3 has 13 residues. Trimming took off 4 bases at V and 5 bases at J, with 12 bases between the two ends. Germline CDR1 reads LGHDT; CDR2 reads YNNKEL (reference sequence). DNA of the CDR3: TGTGCCAGCAGCCGGGACGCGTCCCACGAGCAGTACTTC. Its protein product is CASSRDASHEQYF.

The rearrangement links TRBV12-3 or TRBV12-4 to TRBJ1-2; no clear D gene. There are 13 residues in the CDR3. V lost 9 bases to trimming and J lost 4 bases, with 15 bases between them. The CDR3 protein is CASSRSEGYGYTF. The DNA for the CDR3 is TGTGCCAGTAGCCGGTCGGAGGGCTATGGCTACACCTTC.

On this clonotype: The junction does not match germline at one end; this may be a read error. The V call is TRBV27, the J call TRBJ2-5; D perhaps matches TRBD1 (6 bases). The J call may be in error: the DNA end matches TRBJ2-1 better. Germline assignment: CDR1 MNHEY and CDR2 SMNVEV (reference sequence). The CDR3 runs 14 residues. As DNA, the CDR3 is TGTGCCAACAGTTTTGGCAGGGGAGAGAATGAGCAGTTCTTC. Residues: CANSFGRGENEQFF.

This clonotype was observed a handful of times. This chain uses TRBV7-2 with TRBJ2-1, with 12 bases that match TRBD2. V was clipped by 3 bases and J by 4 bases; unmatched bases: 7. From germline, CDR1 is SGHTA and CDR2 FQGNSA. The length of the CDR3 is 17 residues. This CDR3 is CASSLARLAGDYNEQFF. The DNA for the CDR3 is TGTGCCAGCAGCTTGGCGCGACTAGCGGGGGATTACAATGAGCAGTTCTTC.

The chain carries TRBV12-3 or TRBV12-4 and TRBJ2-5; 14 bases agree with TRBD2. The CDR3 covers 15 residues. Trimming took 7 bases from V and 5 from J; bases not matched to a gene: 6. CDR3 sequence: CASTSRTSGGETQYF. In nucleotides, the CDR3 is TGTGCCAGCACCTCTCGGACTAGCGGGGGGGAGACCCAGTACTTC.

There are a few counts of this clonotype. The rearrangement joins TRBV6-7 to TRBJ2-7; D is ambiguous. TRBV6-7 is an ORF for which the function is uncertain. Trimming removed 7 bases from V and 2 bases from J, with 12 bases in between. This CDR3 spans 13 amino acids. The CDR3 DNA reads TGTGCCAGCAAGGCAGGTCACGCCTACGAGCAGTACTTC. Translated: CASKAGHAYEQYF.

Written as DNA, the CDR3 is TGCAGTGCTAGCGGGGGGGTTTTGGATGAGCAGTTCTTC. Its protein product is CSASGGVLDEQFF. The chain links TRBV20-1 to TRBJ2-1; TRBD2 matches 8 bases. The germline CDR1 and CDR2 sequences are DFQATT and SNEGSKA (reference sequence). The J segment lost 8 bases and the V segment lost 3 bases, leaving 6 bases of the junction unmatched. The CDR3 totals 13 residues.

The chain carries TRBV4-2 and TRBJ1-4; D gene ambiguous. CDR3 length equals 15 residues. Trimming removed 1 base at V and 4 bases at J, with 10 bases between. CDR1 LGHNA and CDR2 YNFKEQ come from the germline V gene. CDR3 DNA: TGTGCCAGCAGCCAAGGAGGCGGCAGTAATGAAAAACTGTTTTTT. Amino acids: CASSQGGGSNEKLFF.

The chain links TRBV7-9 to TRBJ1-4, with D maybe TRBD1 (6 bases). CDR1 is SEHNR and CDR2 is FQNEAQ in the germline V gene (reference sequence). The CDR3 is 16 residues long. V lost 7 bases to trimming and J lost 2 bases, with 17 bases between them. The CDR3 here is CASTPGTPWTNEKLFF. Here the CDR3 DNA reads TGTGCCAGCACCCCCGGGACACCATGGACTAATGAAAAACTGTTTTTT.

This clonotype has just a few counts. The J gene is TRBJ2-7, the V gene TRBV4-1; D is undetermined. V lost 1 base to trimming and J lost 3 bases, with 16 bases between them. The CDR3 extends over 16 amino acids. CDR1 and CDR2 (germline): MGHRA, YSYEKL. CDR3 in amino acids: CASSQVVGIRDYEQYF. The CDR3 coding sequence is TGCGCCAGCAGCCAAGTTGTCGGCATCCGAGACTACGAGCAGTACTTC.

The CDR3 loop reads CASSPRGFDEKLFF. CDR3 DNA: TGCGCCAGCAGTCCCAGAGGCTTTGATGAAAAACTGTTTTTT. The rearrangement joins TRBV4-1 to TRBJ1-4; D not certain. The CDR3 length is 14 residues. Germline CDR1 MGHRA, CDR2 YSYEKL. Trimming left V 6 bases short and J 6 bases short, with 14 bases between.

This rearrangement joins TRBV10-3 to TRBJ2-3, with TRBD2 matching over 10 bases. After removal of 2 bases from V and 6 bases from J, the junction contained 11 bases not matched to a gene. Germline V gives CDR1 ENHRY, CDR2 SYGVKD. The CDR3 consists of 17 residues. The CDR3 nucleotides are TGTGCCATCAGTGAGGGGAGGGCTAGCGGGAGCATCGATACGCAGTATTTT. Amino acids: CAISEGRASGSIDTQYF.

The rearrangement uses TRBV10-3 and TRBJ2-1; D is unresolved. The CDR3 totals 15 residues. Per germline, CDR1 ENHRY and CDR2 SYGVKD. V was shortened by 5 bases and J by 6 bases, with 17 bases between the two germline ends. CDR3 DNA: TGTGCCATCAGTACACGGTGGAACGATTTCAATGAGCAGTTCTTC. Residues: CAISTRWNDFNEQFF.

The chain combines TRBV19 with TRBJ1-2; D uncertain. The ends were cut back, 6 bases at V and 3 bases at J, with 8 bases in the middle. The CDR3 totals 12 residues. Germline V gene sequence: CDR1 LNHDA, CDR2 SQIVND (reference sequence). CDR3 protein: CASRGGYYGYTF. Written as DNA, the CDR3 is TGTGCCAGTAGGGGTGGCTACTATGGCTACACCTTC.

Worth noting for this clonotype: The junction departs from the called germline gene at one end, perhaps through a read error. The J gene is TRBJ2-1, the V gene TRBV9; 8 bases align to TRBD1. TRBJ2-7 explains the end of the DNA better; the J call may be wrong. Germline values: CDR1 SGDLS, CDR2 YYNGEE. The CDR3 has 14 residues. As DNA, the CDR3 is TGTGCCGGCAGCGCCGGGACAGGTTTCTACGAGCAGTACTTC. Its protein is CAGSAGTGFYEQYF.

V and J are TRBV28 and TRBJ1-5; D gene uncertain. Germline loops: CDR1 MDHEN, CDR2 SYDVKM. The CDR3 runs to 12 residues. V lost 5 bases, J lost 5 bases, and 7 bases lay in between. Here the CDR3 DNA reads TGTGCCAGCAGTCCCTCATATCAGCCCCAGCATTTT. Translating it yields CASSPSYQPQHF.

The chain joins TRBV9 to TRBJ2-3, with 7 nucleotides matching TRBD1. Germline V lookup: CDR1 SGDLS, CDR2 YYNGEE. The CDR3 extends over 17 amino acids. Trimming at V came to 4 bases and at J to 3 bases, leaving 14 bases not matched to a gene. The CDR3 sequence is CASSPSGTGAPTDTQYF. As DNA, the CDR3 is TGTGCCAGCAGCCCTTCAGGAACAGGGGCTCCAACAGATACGCAGTATTTT.